This T cell receptor beta chain was retrieved from a study of cytotoxic CD8 clonotypes in ibrutinib-treated CLL. Repertoires were generated with immunoSEQ multiplex PCR, while TCRdb's copy carries only in-frame clones and drops some. The repertoire has some 140,000 clones, around 84% of them found once; the top ten carry 3% to 4%. V shed 8 bases and J shed 2 bases, with 12 bases lying between them. The CDR3 totals 14 residues. Germline values: CDR1 MNHEY, CDR2 SMNVEV (reference sequence). Cryopreserved PBMCs yielded about 2 micrograms of genomic DNA for TCR beta libraries. Sequenced here: PBMCs, sampled after 24 months of ibrutinib treatment. J is TRBJ2-2 and V is TRBV27; tentative D call: TRBD2 (6 bases). This receptor was taken from a human donor with chronic lymphocytic leukemia. The CDR3 sequence: CASRGLINTGELFF. The CDR3 bases are TGTGCCAGCCGAGGACTAATCAACACCGGGGAGCTGTTTTTT.